This is a list of T cell receptor beta chains from one sample in a study of blood T cell repertoires in COVID-19. The protocol was immunoSEQ multiplex PCR, while the TCRdb copy is restricted to in-frame clones and leaves out a portion. The data hold around 190,000 clones, with 65% to 90% observed a single time. Sequences were obtained from peripheral blood. The receptors come from a middle-aged man with active or convalescent COVID-19. CDR3s include the opening cysteine and the closing phenylalanine or tryptophan. A D gene is named only where the DNA matches it firmly. The listing skips clone size in some rows; elsewhere it reads once, few, many or a size class.

d_call: -; clone_size: -; v_call: TRBV6-5; j_call: TRBJ2-1; cdr3_aa: CALRGSREQFF; cdr3_nt: TGTGCCCTTAGAGGGAGCCGGGAGCAGTTCTTC
d_call: -; clone_size: -; v_call: TRBV5-3; j_call: TRBJ2-5; cdr3_aa: CARSLVGCGQETQYF; cdr3_nt: TGTGCCAGAAGCTTGGTTGGATGCGGCCAAGAGACCCAGTACTTC
d_call: -; clone_size: -; v_call: TRBV27; j_call: TRBJ1-2; cdr3_aa: CASSLGGDYGYTF; cdr3_nt: TGTGCCAGCAGTTTGGGGGGGGACTATGGCTACACCTTC
d_call: -; clone_size: -; v_call: TRBV12-3/TRBV12-4; j_call: TRBJ1-3; cdr3_aa: CASRVLSGNTIYF; cdr3_nt: TGTGCCAGCAGGGTTCTATCTGGAAACACCATATATTTT
d_call: -; clone_size: -; v_call: TRBV7-2; j_call: TRBJ2-7; cdr3_aa: CASSPSTSRSYEQYF; cdr3_nt: TGTGCCAGCAGTCCGAGCACTAGCAGATCCTACGAGCAGTACTTC
d_call: TRBD1; clone_size: -; v_call: TRBV10-1; j_call: TRBJ1-1; cdr3_aa: CASTTRDRGAEAFF; cdr3_nt: TGCGCCAGCACTACCCGGGACAGGGGAGCTGAAGCTTTCTTT
d_call: TRBD1; clone_size: few; v_call: TRBV7-9; j_call: TRBJ2-3; cdr3_aa: CASSGTGGPDTQYF; cdr3_nt: TGTGCCAGCAGCGGGACAGGGGGCCCAGATACGCAGTATTTT
d_call: TRBD1; clone_size: -; v_call: TRBV6-5; j_call: TRBJ1-1; cdr3_aa: CASSYASTGGIFF; cdr3_nt: TGTGCCAGCAGTTACGCCTCAACAGGGGGCATTTTCTTT
d_call: -; clone_size: -; v_call: TRBV21-1; j_call: TRBJ2-3; cdr3_aa: CASSMRGITDTQYF; cdr3_nt: TGTGCCAGCAGCATGCGGGGGATCACAGATACGCAGTATTTT
d_call: -; clone_size: -; v_call: TRBV18; j_call: TRBJ1-2; cdr3_aa: CASSPGENYGYTF; cdr3_nt: TGTGCCAGCTCGCCCGGGGAGAACTATGGCTACACCTTC
d_call: -; clone_size: -; v_call: TRBV7-3; j_call: TRBJ1-1; cdr3_aa: CASSLWQNTEAFF; cdr3_nt: TGTGCCAGCAGCTTATGGCAGAACACTGAAGCTTTCTTT
d_call: -; clone_size: -; v_call: TRBV5-5; j_call: TRBJ1-5; cdr3_aa: CASSFPNQPQHF; cdr3_nt: TGTGCCAGCAGCTTCCCAAATCAGCCCCAGCATTTT
d_call: -; clone_size: few; v_call: TRBV18; j_call: TRBJ1-1; cdr3_aa: CASSPRAGEGEAFF; cdr3_nt: TGTGCCAGCTCACCACGGGCAGGGGAAGGTGAAGCTTTCTTT
d_call: TRBD2; clone_size: once; v_call: TRBV28; j_call: TRBJ2-5; cdr3_aa: CASSLVELAGTQETQYF; cdr3_nt: TGTGCCAGCAGTTTAGTGGAGCTAGCGGGCACCCAAGAGACCCAGTACTTC
d_call: TRBD1; clone_size: -; v_call: TRBV11-2; j_call: TRBJ2-5; cdr3_aa: CASSGQVRETQYF; cdr3_nt: TGTGCCAGCAGTGGACAGGTCCGGGAGACCCAGTACTTC
d_call: TRBD1; clone_size: -; v_call: TRBV7-2; j_call: TRBJ1-2; cdr3_aa: CASSLGTGGVHYGYTF; cdr3_nt: TGTGCCAGCAGCTTAGGGACAGGGGGCGTCCACTATGGCTACACCTTC
d_call: TRBD1; clone_size: -; v_call: TRBV11-3; j_call: TRBJ2-3; cdr3_aa: CASSSGQGGGTDTQYF; cdr3_nt: TGTGCCAGCAGCTCCGGACAGGGGGGGGGCACAGATACGCAGTATTTT
d_call: TRBD1; clone_size: -; v_call: TRBV7-6; j_call: TRBJ2-5; cdr3_aa: CASSTGQRETQYF; cdr3_nt: TGTGCCAGCAGCACGGGACAGAGGGAGACCCAGTACTTC
d_call: TRBD2; clone_size: -; v_call: TRBV15; j_call: TRBJ2-1; cdr3_aa: CATSRTPGTTYNEQFF; cdr3_nt: TGTGCCACCAGCAGAACCCCCGGGACTACCTACAATGAGCAGTTCTTC
d_call: -; clone_size: -; v_call: TRBV7-3; j_call: TRBJ1-3; cdr3_aa: CASSRGVGNTIYF; cdr3_nt: TGTGCCAGCAGCCGGGGAGTCGGAAACACCATATATTTT
d_call: -; clone_size: -; v_call: TRBV11-2; j_call: TRBJ1-2; cdr3_aa: CASSSRGYGYTF; cdr3_nt: TGTGCCAGCAGCTCAAGGGGGTATGGCTACACCTTC
d_call: TRBD2; clone_size: once; v_call: TRBV6-5; j_call: TRBJ2-7; cdr3_aa: CASSPLAGAAYEQYF; cdr3_nt: TGTGCCAGCAGCCCACTAGCGGGAGCTGCCTACGAGCAGTACTTC
d_call: TRBD2; clone_size: -; v_call: TRBV7-2; j_call: TRBJ2-4; cdr3_aa: CASSLGRPAGGLGIQYF; cdr3_nt: TGTGCCAGCAGCTTAGGGAGGCCCGCGGGAGGATTGGGCATTCAGTACTTC
d_call: TRBD2; clone_size: -; v_call: TRBV9; j_call: TRBJ2-1; cdr3_aa: CASSVSSGGRRGLVGNEQFF; cdr3_nt: TGTGCCAGCAGCGTGTCTAGCGGGGGACGAAGGGGTCTCGTGGGGAATGAGCAGTTCTTC
d_call: -; clone_size: -; v_call: TRBV6-1; j_call: TRBJ2-7; cdr3_aa: CASSEAMWTDYEQYF; cdr3_nt: TGTGCCAGCAGTGAAGCTATGTGGACAGACTACGAGCAGTACTTC
d_call: -; clone_size: -; v_call: TRBV16; j_call: TRBJ2-7; cdr3_aa: CASSQSQTSSYEQYF; cdr3_nt: TGTGCCAGCAGCCAATCGCAAACTAGCTCCTACGAGCAGTACTTC
d_call: -; clone_size: few; v_call: TRBV7-2; j_call: TRBJ2-1; cdr3_aa: CASSFISTGFEQFF; cdr3_nt: TGTGCCAGCAGCTTTATATCTACGGGATTCGAGCAGTTCTTC
d_call: TRBD1; clone_size: -; v_call: TRBV9; j_call: TRBJ1-3; cdr3_aa: CASSVGDRASGNTIYF; cdr3_nt: TGTGCCAGCAGCGTAGGGGACAGGGCCTCTGGAAACACCATATATTTT
d_call: -; clone_size: -; v_call: TRBV7-2; j_call: TRBJ1-5; cdr3_aa: CASSYLAGQPQHF; cdr3_nt: TGTGCCAGCAGCTACCTAGCGGGGCAGCCCCAGCATTTT
d_call: -; clone_size: -; v_call: TRBV6-5; j_call: TRBJ1-5; cdr3_aa: CASSRTNQPQHF; cdr3_nt: TGTGCCAGCAGTCGGACAAATCAGCCCCAGCATTTT
d_call: -; clone_size: once; v_call: TRBV7-3; j_call: TRBJ2-1; cdr3_aa: CASGGGNEQFF; cdr3_nt: TGTGCCAGCGGGGGAGGCAATGAGCAGTTCTTC
d_call: -; clone_size: -; v_call: TRBV29-1; j_call: TRBJ2-7; cdr3_aa: CSGRGGGYEQYF; cdr3_nt: TGCAGCGGACGGGGTGGAGGGTACGAGCAGTACTTC
d_call: TRBD2; clone_size: -; v_call: TRBV6-5; j_call: TRBJ2-5; cdr3_aa: CASSSRTSGGETQYF; cdr3_nt: TGTGCCAGCAGTTCCAGGACTAGCGGGGGAGAGACCCAGTACTTC
d_call: -; clone_size: -; v_call: TRBV5-1; j_call: TRBJ1-4; cdr3_aa: CASSPDRSSANEKLFF; cdr3_nt: TGCGCCAGCAGCCCAGACAGGTCTTCGGCTAATGAAAAACTGTTTTTT
d_call: -; clone_size: -; v_call: TRBV5-1; j_call: TRBJ2-5; cdr3_aa: CASSPGSGETQYF; cdr3_nt: TGCGCCAGCAGCCCAGGATCAGGGGAGACCCAGTACTTC
d_call: TRBD2; clone_size: -; v_call: TRBV25-1; j_call: TRBJ2-7; cdr3_aa: CASTGAGGIYEQYF; cdr3_nt: TGTGCCAGCACCGGAGCGGGGGGGATCTACGAGCAGTACTTC
d_call: TRBD1; clone_size: -; v_call: TRBV11-2; j_call: TRBJ1-1; cdr3_aa: CASSLTGVDTEAFF; cdr3_nt: TGTGCCAGCAGCTTGACAGGGGTGGACACTGAAGCTTTCTTT
d_call: -; clone_size: -; v_call: TRBV11-3; j_call: TRBJ1-1; cdr3_aa: CASSLSEDTEAFF; cdr3_nt: TGTGCCAGCAGCTTAAGTGAGGACACTGAAGCTTTCTTT
d_call: TRBD1; clone_size: -; v_call: TRBV7-9; j_call: TRBJ1-2; cdr3_aa: CAILAGGEDGYTF; cdr3_nt: TGTGCCATCCTGGCAGGGGGTGAGGATGGCTACACCTTC
d_call: -; clone_size: -; v_call: TRBV28; j_call: TRBJ1-6; cdr3_aa: CASRPTGLNSPLHF; cdr3_nt: TGTGCCAGCAGGCCAACAGGGCTTAATTCACCCCTCCACTTT
d_call: -; clone_size: -; v_call: TRBV30; j_call: TRBJ1-4; cdr3_aa: CAWSRQGLEKLFF; cdr3_nt: TGTGCCTGGAGTAGGCAGGGACTTGAAAAACTGTTTTTT
d_call: -; clone_size: -; v_call: TRBV3-1/TRBV3-2; j_call: TRBJ2-2; cdr3_aa: CASSHTQGGGTGELFF; cdr3_nt: TGTGCCAGCAGCCACACGCAAGGCGGTGGCACCGGGGAGCTGTTTTTT
d_call: TRBD2; clone_size: -; v_call: TRBV5-1; j_call: TRBJ2-1; cdr3_aa: CASSMGLASYNEQFF; cdr3_nt: TGCGCCAGCAGCATGGGACTAGCGAGTTACAATGAGCAGTTCTTC
d_call: -; clone_size: -; v_call: TRBV27; j_call: TRBJ1-5; cdr3_aa: CASSLTGIGNQPQHF; cdr3_nt: TGTGCCAGCAGTTTAACAGGGATAGGCAATCAGCCCCAGCATTTT
d_call: TRBD1; clone_size: -; v_call: TRBV6-5; j_call: TRBJ1-2; cdr3_aa: CASSPGQGLVGYTF; cdr3_nt: TGTGCCAGCAGCCCGGGACAGGGGTTGGTCGGCTACACCTTC
d_call: TRBD1; clone_size: few; v_call: TRBV24-1; j_call: TRBJ2-3; cdr3_aa: CATSDLIRGLADTQYF; cdr3_nt: TGTGCCACCAGTGATTTGATCAGGGGGTTGGCAGATACGCAGTATTTT
d_call: -; clone_size: -; v_call: TRBV16; j_call: TRBJ1-6; cdr3_aa: CASSHPESSYNSPLHF; cdr3_nt: TGTGCCAGCAGCCACCCCGAGAGCTCCTATAATTCACCCCTCCACTTT
d_call: -; clone_size: -; v_call: TRBV19; j_call: TRBJ1-1; cdr3_aa: CASSTRSQLMNTEAFF; cdr3_nt: TGTGCCAGTAGTACACGCTCACAGTTAATGAACACTGAAGCTTTCTTT
d_call: -; clone_size: -; v_call: TRBV27; j_call: TRBJ1-6; cdr3_aa: CASSTPNSPLHF; cdr3_nt: TGTGCCAGCAGTACACCAAATTCACCCCTCCACTTT
d_call: -; clone_size: -; v_call: TRBV6-5; j_call: TRBJ2-7; cdr3_aa: CASTGGMEAYEQYF; cdr3_nt: TGTGCCAGCACCGGAGGGATGGAAGCCTACGAGCAGTACTTC
d_call: -; clone_size: -; v_call: TRBV6-5; j_call: TRBJ1-5; cdr3_aa: CASSRTGSEAQHF; cdr3_nt: TGTGCCAGCAGCCGTACCGGGTCTGAGGCCCAGCATTTT
d_call: TRBD1; clone_size: few; v_call: TRBV7-3; j_call: TRBJ2-5; cdr3_aa: CASSQRTGETQYF; cdr3_nt: TGTGCCAGCAGCCAAAGGACAGGGGAGACCCAGTACTTC
d_call: -; clone_size: -; v_call: TRBV12-3/TRBV12-4; j_call: TRBJ1-1; cdr3_aa: CASSSVARTEAFF; cdr3_nt: TGTGCCAGCAGCTCAGTGGCGAGGACTGAAGCTTTCTTT
d_call: -; clone_size: once; v_call: TRBV10-3; j_call: TRBJ1-2; cdr3_aa: CAISSRGTGYTF; cdr3_nt: TGTGCCATCAGTTCAAGGGGCACTGGCTACACCTTC
d_call: TRBD2; clone_size: few; v_call: TRBV7-2; j_call: TRBJ2-5; cdr3_aa: CASSQGGLAGLETQYF; cdr3_nt: TGTGCCAGCAGCCAAGGTGGTCTAGCGGGTCTGGAGACCCAGTACTTC
d_call: TRBD1; clone_size: few; v_call: TRBV5-4; j_call: TRBJ1-4; cdr3_aa: CASSADRGGEKLFF; cdr3_nt: TGTGCCAGCAGCGCGGACAGGGGAGGAGAAAAACTGTTTTTT
d_call: TRBD1; clone_size: -; v_call: TRBV5-1; j_call: TRBJ2-2; cdr3_aa: CASSFLGQGVTTNTGELFF; cdr3_nt: TGCGCCAGCAGCTTTTTGGGACAGGGGGTAACGACGAACACCGGGGAGCTGTTTTTT
d_call: TRBD2; clone_size: -; v_call: TRBV7-3; j_call: TRBJ2-1; cdr3_aa: CASSHYGTTNNEQFF; cdr3_nt: TGTGCCAGCAGCCATTACGGGACTACTAACAATGAGCAGTTCTTC
d_call: -; clone_size: -; v_call: TRBV28; j_call: TRBJ1-2; cdr3_aa: CASSLPPPVGYGYTF; cdr3_nt: TGTGCCAGCAGTTTACCCCCCCCCGTCGGCTATGGCTACACCTTC
d_call: TRBD2; clone_size: -; v_call: TRBV11-3; j_call: TRBJ2-1; cdr3_aa: CASSFSGRATYNEQFF; cdr3_nt: TGTGCCAGCAGCTTTAGCGGGAGGGCCACCTACAATGAGCAGTTCTTC